Presented here are 24 T cell receptor beta chains from one specimen sequenced in a study of beta chain features in type 1 diabetes (dated by TCRdb to the late 2010s). Results and caveats for the whole study, not just this receptor: Type 1 diabetes patients showed a moderate but significant shortening of TCRB CDR3 length in all four CD4+ subsets.

The method was the immunoSEQ multiplex PCR assay. The entire isolated RNA was reverse transcribed using the High Capacity cDNA Reverse Transcription Kit, and thus expressed TCRB transcripts were sequenced. Sourced from immuneACCESS, this table was stored by TCRdb with only in-frame sequences that have V and J called. A share of the clones is absent; for the studies checked, an unresolved V gene accounts for under half, and the remainder has no known explanation. This sample has 600,000 to 700,000 clones in its table, and roughly 12% of those were observed once. The biggest ten clones account for more than 0.1% of the sample. No cognate antigen is known for these TCRs. The sequenced sample was naive CD4+ T cells from blood. The sample's cell subset or site label is to be understood as: true naive CD4+ T cells. These TCRs come from a man under 40 with type 1 diabetes.

This clone was recorded a few times. The J gene is TRBJ2-2, the V gene TRBV30; D remains ambiguous. The CDR3 has 15 residues. Germline V gene data show CDR1 as GTSNPN and CDR2 as SVGIG (reference sequence). The V gene lost 0 bases and the J gene lost 0 bases, with 8 bases spanning the gap. The CDR3 loop reads CAWSVARTNTGELFF. CDR3 DNA: TGTGCCTGGAGTGTGGCAAGGACGAACACCGGGGAGCTGTTTTTT.

This clone was detected only a few times. The chain combines TRBV7-3 with TRBJ2-7, with TRBD1 matching 9 bases. This CDR3 spans 14 amino acids. Germline values: CDR1 SGHTA, CDR2 FQGTGA. The V segment lost 0 bases and the J segment 3 bases; nucleotides outside the gene matches: 0. The CDR3 DNA is TGTGCCAGCAGCTTAACGGACAGGGGCTACGAGCAGTACTTC. Residues: CASSLTDRGYEQYF.

This clone was counted only a few times. The chain recombines TRBV9 with TRBJ1-2; D is ambiguous. Germline CDR1 and CDR2: SGDLS and YYNGEE. Trimming removed 0 bases at V and 1 base at J, with 10 bases between. This CDR3 contains 15 residues. This CDR3 reads CASSVGGRNNYGYTF. CDR3 sequence (DNA): TGTGCCAGCAGCGTAGGAGGCAGAAATAACTATGGCTACACCTTC.

The chain couples TRBV7-9 to TRBJ1-1; D remains ambiguous. Trimming cost V 5 bases and J 1 base, with 5 bases left between them. The CDR3 length is 12 residues. CDR1 and CDR2 from the germline V gene are SEHNR and FQNEAQ (reference sequence). The DNA of the CDR3 is TGTGCCAGCAGCGTGAGGAACACTGAAGCTTTCTTT. Amino acids: CASSVRNTEAFF.

The chain joins TRBV4-1 to TRBJ2-2; 14 bases are shared with TRBD2. With V trimmed by 1 base and J by 4 bases, 5 bases remained unmatched. The CDR3 is made up of 18 amino acids. Germline-derived CDR1 and CDR2 are MGHRA and YSYEKL. DNA for the CDR3: TGCGCCAGCAGCCAAGCGACTAGCGGGGGGGCAGGCACCGGGGAGCTGTTTTTT. Amino acid sequence: CASSQATSGGAGTGELFF.

The chain joins TRBV7-2 to TRBJ1-2, with 7 bases identical to TRBD1. This CDR3 comprises 14 residues. The V gene's germline CDR1 is SGHTA and CDR2 FQGNSA. Germline trimming cut 1 base from V and 6 bases from J; bases unmatched to any gene: 5. The CDR3 reads CASSLVQGGDGYTF. The CDR3 bases are TGTGCCAGCAGCTTAGTTCAAGGGGGCGATGGCTACACCTTC.

In this sample, this clone turned up once. The rearrangement uses TRBV7-8 and TRBJ1-1; 8 bases fit TRBD1. The CDR3 loop spans 20 amino acids. The V and J ends lost 4 bases and 3 bases, in that order; junction bases with no gene match: 22. CDR1 and CDR2 (germline): SGHVS, FQNEAQ. The chain's CDR3 is CASSSWQGAGIGSADTEAFF. The DNA for the CDR3 is TGTGCCAGCAGCTCCTGGCAGGGGGCGGGTATCGGTTCCGCAGACACTGAAGCTTTCTTT.

CDR3 residues: CASSSQGAGQPQHF. The CDR3 bases are TGTGCCAGCAGCTCACAGGGGGCCGGTCAGCCCCAGCATTTT. The chain couples TRBV13 to TRBJ1-5; the match to TRBD1 covers 9 bases. V trimming: 4 bases; J trimming: 6 bases; junction bases outside the gene matches: 4. The germline CDR1 and CDR2 sequences are PRHDT and FYEKMQ (reference sequence). The CDR3 has 14 residues.

The chain carries TRBV2 and TRBJ2-1, with D uncertain. This CDR3 spans 17 amino acids. Germline values: CDR1 SNHLY, CDR2 FYNNEI. V was clipped by 7 bases and J by 4 bases, with 23 bases between them. For the CDR3, the DNA is TGTGCCAGCACCCCCCTCTCGACTCCCCCCGTTTACAATGAGCAGTTCTTC. Amino acids: CASTPLSTPPVYNEQFF.

In this sample, this clone turned up a few times. The chain employs TRBV19 and TRBJ2-2; D may be TRBD1 or TRBD2 (6 bases each). The CDR3 extends over 14 amino acids. Trimming pared 7 bases from V and 4 bases from J, leaving 13 bases between. CDR1 is LNHDA and CDR2 is SQIVND in the germline V gene (reference sequence). The CDR3, as DNA: TGTGCCAGTATATACGGGGGCGGCACCGGGGAGCTGTTTTTT. Its protein is CASIYGGGTGELFF.

The chain recombines TRBV20-1 with TRBJ1-2; possible D gene TRBD1, 6 bases. Trimming took off 5 bases at V and 6 bases at J, with 10 bases between the two ends. This CDR3 spans 11 amino acids. Per germline, CDR1 DFQATT and CDR2 SNEGSKA (reference sequence). Written as DNA, the CDR3 is TGCAGTGCTGGGGGGCCGAATGGCTACACCTTC. Its protein is CSAGGPNGYTF.

This clone was counted between two and nine times. This sequence joins TRBV11-1 and TRBJ2-7; no reliable D call. The CDR3 is made up of 14 amino acids. V was shortened by 5 bases and J by 3 bases, with 14 bases between the two germline ends. Per germline, CDR1 SGHAT and CDR2 FQDESV (reference sequence). The CDR3, as DNA: TGTGCCAGCAGCCCAACTACAACACACTACGAGCAGTACTTC. It encodes CASSPTTTHYEQYF. Using reference TRBV11-1 and TRBJ2-7 for the parts outside the CDR3, the full variable domain is EAEVAQSPRYKITEKSQAVAFWCDPISGHATLYWYRQILGQGPELLVQFQDESVVDDSQLPKDRFSAERLKGVDSTLKIQPAELGDSAMYLCASSPTTTHYEQYFGPGTRLTVT.

DNA for the CDR3: TGCGCCAGCAGCCACCCGGCCACCAGCTCCTACAATGAGCAGTTCTTC. Amino acid sequence: CASSHPATSSYNEQFF. The chain employs TRBV4-1 and TRBJ2-1; no clear D gene. Germline V gene lookup returns CDR1 MGHRA and CDR2 YSYEKL. The CDR3 is 16 amino acids. V was shortened by 3 bases and J by 0 bases, with 12 bases between the two germline ends.

J is TRBJ2-1 and V is TRBV16; 10 positions match TRBD2. J gave up 9 bases and V 2 bases, and 7 bases lay outside the gene matches. This CDR3 has 15 residues. CDR1 KGHSY and CDR2 FQNENV come from the germline V gene. DNA for the CDR3: TGTGCCAGCAGCCAAGGAACTAGCGGGGAGGTTGAGCAGTTCTTC. Translation: CASSQGTSGEVEQFF.

The table lists this clone with a few counts. The chain uses TRBV5-4 and TRBJ1-1; unclear D gene. This CDR3 spans 14 amino acids. V was pared by 1 base and J by 2 bases, with 9 bases between. In germline, CDR1 is SGHNT, CDR2 YYREEE (reference sequence). CDR3 nucleotide sequence: TGTGCCAGCAGCTTGTGGCAGCCCAACACTGAAGCTTTCTTT. It translates to CASSLWQPNTEAFF.

This clone was seen a handful of times. Here the CDR3 reads CASSLGRIYGYTF. Written as DNA, the CDR3 is TGTGCCAGCAGTCTTGGACGGATCTATGGCTACACCTTC. The chain joins TRBV28 to TRBJ1-2; the D is unclear. Germline V gene data show CDR1 as MDHEN and CDR2 as SYDVKM. This CDR3 is built from 13 residues. V lost 5 bases and J lost 4, with 11 bases in between.

V is TRBV9 and J is TRBJ1-4; no definite D call. The CDR3 sequence is 18 residues long. Trimming took off 0 bases at V and 3 bases at J, with 18 bases between the two ends. Germline V gene lookup returns CDR1 SGDLS and CDR2 YYNGEE. The CDR3 sequence is CASSVEGRSFGSNEKLFF. The CDR3 nucleotides are TGTGCCAGCAGCGTAGAAGGGAGGTCGTTTGGGTCTAATGAAAAACTGTTTTTT.

This chain connects TRBV29-1 to TRBJ2-1; 11 nucleotides agree with TRBD2. V lost 7 bases to trimming and J lost 6 bases; unmatched junction nucleotides: 5. CDR3 length: 13 amino acids. The germline V gene has CDR1 SQVTM and CDR2 ANQGSEA. In DNA, the CDR3 is TGCAGCGACCTAGCGGGGGGTTCCAATGAGCAGTTCTTC. Its translation is CSDLAGGSNEQFF.

This clone was found a few times. This chain uses TRBV7-9 with TRBJ2-3, with TRBD1 matching 9 bases. CDR3 length: 15 amino acids. The germline CDR1 and CDR2 sequences are SEHNR and FQNEAQ (reference sequence). The J segment lost 4 bases and the V segment lost 0 bases, leaving 2 bases of the junction unmatched. CDR3 in DNA: TGTGCCAGCAGCTTAGCACAGGGGGCGGCAGATACGCAGTATTTT. Its protein is CASSLAQGAADTQYF. The full variable domain, with the rest looked up from reference TRBV7-9 and TRBJ2-3, is DTGVSQNPRHKITKRGQNVTFRCDPISEHNRLYWYRQTLGQGPEFLTYFQNEAQLEKSRLLSDRFSAERPKGSFSTLEIQRTEQGDSAMYLCASSLAQGAADTQYFGPGTRLTVL.

In its sample, this clone was seen a few times. The V call is TRBV7-6, the J call TRBJ1-1, with D possibly being TRBD1 (5 bases). This CDR3 spans 13 amino acids. Between the trimmed V and J ends, which lost 5 bases and 8 bases, there was a span of 15 bases. Germline CDR1 SGHVS, CDR2 FNYEAQ. The CDR3 sequence is CASSPRGGWEAFF. CDR3 sequence (DNA): TGTGCCAGCAGCCCCCGCGGGGGGTGGGAAGCTTTCTTT. Looking up the rest from reference TRBV7-6 and TRBJ1-1 gives the full variable domain: GAGVSQSPRYKVTKRGQDVALRCDPISGHVSLYWYRQALGQGPEFLTYFNYEAQQDKSGLPNDRFSAERPEGSISTLTIQRTEQRDSAMYRCASSPRGGWEAFFGQGTRLTVV.

This clone turned up a few times. This rearrangement joins TRBV6-1 to TRBJ2-6, with no clear D. V was trimmed by 2 bases and J by 0 bases, leaving 11 bases between them. Germline assignment: CDR1 MNHNS and CDR2 SASEGT. This CDR3 has 17 residues. In DNA form, the CDR3 reads TGTGCCAGCAGTGAATCCCTTTGGGGCTCTGGGGCCAACGTCCTGACTTTC. Protein: CASSESLWGSGANVLTF.

The chain links TRBV7-2 to TRBJ2-4, with no clear D. Looked up from germline, CDR1 is SGHTA and CDR2 is FQGNSA. CDR3 length equals 15 residues. V was shortened by 2 bases and J by 6 bases, with 14 bases between the two germline ends. CDR3: CASSLFSPNGNIQYF. CDR3 nucleotide sequence: TGTGCCAGCAGCTTATTTAGCCCCAATGGAAACATTCAGTACTTC.

The chain is built from TRBV9 and TRBJ2-1, with TRBD2 as a possible D gene (5 bases). Germline CDR1 SGDLS, CDR2 YYNGEE. The CDR3 has 15 amino acids. Trimming stripped 4 bases from V and 5 bases from J, with 16 bases between. The CDR3 here is CASSSGLQYHNEQFF. The CDR3 bases are TGTGCCAGCAGCTCAGGACTGCAGTATCACAATGAGCAGTTCTTC.

This rearrangement joins TRBV6-5 to TRBJ1-2; weak D call: TRBD1 (5 bases). The CDR3 spans 13 residues. With 0 bases removed from V and 9 bases from J, the gap between germline ends came to 11 bases. Per the germline V gene, CDR1 is MNHEY and CDR2 is SVGAGI. Written as DNA, the CDR3 is TGTGCCAGCAGTTACTCAGGAGGGGATAGCTACACCTTC. This codes for CASSYSGGDSYTF.